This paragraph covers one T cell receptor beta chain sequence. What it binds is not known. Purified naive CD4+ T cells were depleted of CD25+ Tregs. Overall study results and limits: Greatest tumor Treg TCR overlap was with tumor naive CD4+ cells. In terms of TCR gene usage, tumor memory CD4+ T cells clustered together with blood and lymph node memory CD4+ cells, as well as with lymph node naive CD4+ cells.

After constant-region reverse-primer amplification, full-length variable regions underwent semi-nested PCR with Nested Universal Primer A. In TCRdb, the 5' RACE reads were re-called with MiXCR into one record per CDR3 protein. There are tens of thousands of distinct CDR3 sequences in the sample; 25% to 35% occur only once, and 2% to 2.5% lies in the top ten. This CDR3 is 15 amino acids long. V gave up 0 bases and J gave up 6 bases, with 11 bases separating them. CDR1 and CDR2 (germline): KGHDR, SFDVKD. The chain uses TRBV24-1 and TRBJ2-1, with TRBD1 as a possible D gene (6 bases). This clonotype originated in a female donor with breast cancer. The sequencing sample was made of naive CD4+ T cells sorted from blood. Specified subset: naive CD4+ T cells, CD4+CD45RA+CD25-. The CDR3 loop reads CATSDLVRGGNEQFF. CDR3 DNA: TGTGCCACCAGTGATTTGGTTAGAGGGGGCAATGAGCAGTTCTTC.